Given below is one T cell receptor (beta chain) in context. Its cognate antigen has yet to be identified. No base qualities exist here, and no much larger clone lies one base off it. This sample stems from a study of cytomegalovirus exposure and HLA in healthy donors (dated by TCRdb to about 2017). Context from the whole study: An earlier analysis of approximately 640 of the donors reported about 250 Gb of sequence data and 117 million unique TCR beta sequences from about 179 million T cells. Roughly 320 gigabases of sequencing data and roughly 80 million unique TCR sequences made up an early release that covered approximately 650 HLA-typed donors. Of the roughly 390 genotyped donors, more than 75% were placed in the genetic ancestry cluster associated with self-reported Caucasian donors. The study aimed to test whether cataloging public T cell receptors could reveal signatures of past pathogen exposure. Using immunosequencing, the study profiled T cell repertoires from about 620 subjects and related those repertoires to cytomegalovirus serostatus. In addition to the first cohort of several hundred subjects, a separate validation cohort of 130 or so different subjects was used. To predict cytomegalovirus infection status, the study combined high-throughput TCR immunosequencing, statistical association of individual TCRs with disease status, and machine learning. A later analysis re-analyzed previously published TCR beta repertoires from approximately 670 donors and added high-resolution HLA genotyping to study TCR occurrence patterns. In the later analysis, no new phenotypic data were used to find candidate immune exposures; instead, reliance was placed on TCR beta sequences and their occurrence across donors. To decide whether each TCR beta V gene segment behaved as functional or pseudogenic, an earlier analysis of several hundred of the donors relied on high-throughput TCR beta sequencing. Donor age, sex, ethnicity and CMV serostatus were compiled together with the repertoire data. A later genetic analysis took genome-wide SNP genotypes for about 60% of the roughly 670 donors and used that subset as a discovery cohort. Every repertoire in the discovery cohort had been generated on one and the same sequencing platform. HLA typing included class I and class II loci at four-digit resolution. Typing coverage varied by locus: roughly 620-640 donors for A, B, C, DRB1 and DQB1; roughly 520 for DQA1; more than 600 for DPA1; about 450 for DPB1. Roughly five DR-DQ haplotypes were handled as single units for association and clustering because linkage in the cohort was strong. Among a few hundred genotyped donors of the cohort, an average of about 240,000 unique TCR beta nucleotide sequences were sequenced per donor, about a sixth of them non-productive.

The library was built by means of the immunoSEQ multiplex PCR assay. A mixture of 60 forward primers for TCR Vbeta segments and 13 reverse primers for TCR Jbeta segments was used in the multiplex PCR. A multiplex PCR assay on genomic DNA amplified the CDR3 region of rearranged TCR beta genes. The Illumina HiSeq System was used to sequence the amplified TCR beta libraries as 87-base-pair reads. The authors' pipeline ran thus. A later analysis counted 75 million to 100 million unique TCR beta chains across the 550 to 800 repertoires, and 9 million to 14 million of these chains were shared by at least two donors. Raw reads were error-corrected and collapsed into unique sequences by a nearest-neighbor algorithm in which closely related sequences were merged to remove PCR and sequencing errors. Alignment of CDR3 sequences to IMGT reference sequences was used to assign V, D and J gene segments. Each retained sequence needed at least a six-nucleotide match to both a V gene segment and a J gene segment. A rearrangement was called productive if the CDR3 had no stop codons and remained in frame with V and J, and every other rearrangement was called non-productive. CDR3 was defined by IMGT convention, running from the second conserved V-encoded cysteine to the conserved J-encoded phenylalanine. The earlier analysis of 587 of the donors excluded sequences that lacked an unambiguous match to a single V gene segment. An earlier analysis of fewer than 750 of the donors called V segments functional above 56.7% productive rearrangements and segregating when the between-donor standard deviation exceeded 5%. A statistical classification framework was built to diagnose cytomegalovirus status from the catalog of TCR beta chain sequences. V and J gene assignment, in a later analysis, came from comparing TCR nucleotide sequences with IMGT/GENE-DB human TR gene sequences. The TCRdist pipeline was used in a later analysis to assign CDR3 sequences and most-parsimonious VDJ recombination scenarios. In a later analysis, each TCR beta chain was defined by its CDR3 amino acid sequence together with its V-gene family, and reads without a unique V-gene family were excluded. A later analysis removed several hundred highly shared, low-generation-probability nucleotide sequences to deal with suspected cross-contamination and a sequencing artifact. For each public chain, a later analysis derived a clonal expansion index from normalized ranks of inferred template counts within each repertoire. In a later analysis, generation probabilities were computed with a VDJ recombination model fitted to out-of-frame rearrangements, and the resulting probabilities were checked against IGoR. Hypergeometric tests were used in a later analysis to score TCR-TCR, TCR-HLA and TCR-CMV co-occurrence, with a repertoire-size bias correction applied to the TCR pairs. To estimate false discovery rates, a later analysis permuted the HLA or CMV assignments 20 times. In a later analysis, co-occurring TCRs were grouped using DBSCAN, and TCRdist sequence similarity was added for clustering within HLA-allele-positive subsets. Repertoires with fewer than 30,000 or more than 120,000 public chains, plus five repertoires with anomalous nucleotide sharing, were excluded from co-occurrence clustering. TCRdb holds this immuneACCESS table with in-frame rearrangements only. Some clones are missing; in checked studies, unresolved V genes explain under half, and the rest has no known cause. That table supplies the V and J calls and clone size; D and trimming were determined from the DNA. For this sample there are 85,000 to 100,000 clones; around 60% appear just once. The leading ten clones occupy about 2.3% of the sample.

Trimming accounts for 0 bases at V and 4 bases at J, while the number of junction bases matched to no gene is 5. CDR1 and CDR2 (GTSNPN, SVGIG) derive from the germline V gene (reference sequence). From cysteine to phenylalanine, the CDR3 is 14 amino acids long. This entry keeps only the CDR3 DNA: 42 bases, framed from base 1. Beyond this particular receptor, the publication reports: According to the authors, the approach could potentially be generalized to other disease states and immunological phenotypes. Only TCR beta chains were sequenced in this cohort, and the absence of alpha or paired-chain data limited detectable features. Across donors, most TCR sequences were observed very rarely, whereas some public TCRs were present in many individuals. In a later analysis, several top co-occurrence clusters were reported to appear linked to parvovirus B19, influenza, CMV and Epstein-Barr virus. The classifier was reported to diagnose cytomegalovirus status with high specificity and sensitivity in both the original cohort and the validation cohort. The earlier analysis of 587 of the donors excluded around 17 rarely observed V segments, including chromosome 9 orphons, because counts were too low. V-gene and J-gene trimming of TCR beta chains was associated with a missense DCLRE1C variant in a later genetic analysis, and the association was replicated in an independent cohort. In a later analysis, about 16,000 TCR beta sequences were associated with specific HLA alleles at a false discovery rate of 0.05. A few of the identified cytomegalovirus-associated TCR beta chains were confirmed in vitro to be specific for cytomegalovirus antigens. According to a later analysis, most CMV-associated TCR beta chains appeared to be HLA-restricted, and the HLA associations seemed to be driven largely by CMV exposure. Broadly in line with IMGT annotations, most TCR beta V segments showed up in productive rearrangements about 87% or about 30% of the time in an earlier analysis of a few hundred of the donors. In a later analysis, HLA-associated TCR beta chains were found to be more clonally expanded and to have lower generation probabilities than equally common non-associated chains. According to a later analysis, TCR association rates differed among HLA loci, with DRB1 alleles showing the most associated TCRs and HLA-C alleles showing the fewest. Correlated functional status among segregating V segments might be attributable to linkage disequilibrium, but an unknown experimental factor could not be ruled out. HLA typing was unavailable for some donors at each locus, so association tests used only the typed subset. Sequencing depth was assumed to be roughly uniform across donors in the presence/absence analyses, though that assumption may not hold. Immune exposure information for the cohort was limited to CMV serostatus. The sequencing pipeline was judged likely to have produced a cluster of highly shared sequence variants as a technical artifact. A total of 164 TCR beta chains were listed by the study as associated with cytomegalovirus. Assigning TCR associations to individual alleles was difficult when HLA alleles, especially DR and DQ, strongly co-occurred. Some IMGT-functional V segments, including TRBV6-2 and TRBV6-3, could not be told apart with the 87-base-pair reads, so those segments were excluded. According to a later genetic analysis, donors in an Asian-associated ancestry cluster had fewer N-insertions in productive TCRs than the approximately 650-donor mean. A further reported finding was that TCR beta sequences accurately predicted the HLA-A and HLA-B alleles for most subjects in the first cohort.

The cohort consisted of 650 to 850 healthy bone marrow donors. At the time of sampling, every cohort member was nominally healthy, though immune exposures that went unrecorded were likely present. Of the 700 or so cohort members, more than 250 had a positive CMV serostatus and about 400 had a negative one, while no CMV serostatus was recorded for the donor. A peripheral blood sample was collected from each donor, and TCR beta sequencing was performed on peripheral blood mononuclear cells. The Qiagen DNeasy Blood Extraction Kit was used to extract genomic DNA from the blood cell samples. This clonotype originated in a human donor in good health. The receptor chain draws on TRBV30 and TRBJ2-7; 8 nucleotides in the junction match TRBD1. The sequencing input was PBMCs. Read as DNA, the sequence is TGTGCCTGGAGTGTCTGGACAGGGAGGTACGAGCAGTACTTC. Its coded protein is CAWSVWTGRYEQYF.